This T cell receptor beta chain was sequenced for a study of beta chain features in type 1 diabetes. Findings and caveats of the study: Insertions were fewer and deletions more numerous at VDJ junctions in type 1 diabetes patients. Here, the possible influence of HLA type (on TCRB rearrangement) remained unresolved. Compared to healthy donors, patients appeared to have naive, central memory and Treg TCRB repertoires that were more alike.

TCRB transcripts that were expressed got sequenced, as all of the isolated RNA had been reverse transcribed. Reads from naive, central memory and regulatory T cell samples averaged roughly 3.3 million. The assay was immunoSEQ multiplex PCR, and TCRdb's table has in-frame clones only and misses some. The data show 850,000 to 900,000 clones, roughly a sixth seen once. The CDR3 extends over 14 amino acids. The J segment lost 12 bases and the V segment lost 2 bases, leaving 9 bases of the junction unmatched. Germline V CDR1 and CDR2: MGHRA, YSYEKL. A word on this clone: As yet, its antigen is unknown.

The sample consisted of naive CD4+ T cells from blood. The gene calls are TRBV4-1 and TRBJ1-4, with 7 bases aligning to TRBD1. The TCR sequence derives from a woman under 30 in good health. The DNA of the CDR3 is TGCGCCAGCAGCCAACCCACAGGGGCGGGGGAACTGTTTTTT. It is translated as CASSQPTGAGELFF.